The clone carrying this T cell receptor (beta chain) has just a few counts. Its antigen is not identified. The sample providers were healthy Caucasian people from Russia, aged about 6 to 90. This CDR3 contains 15 residues. In germline, CDR1 is SEHNR, CDR2 FQNEAQ (reference sequence). The V segment lost 0 bases and the J segment 6 bases; nucleotides outside the gene matches: 8. These data are taken from a study of blood T cells in healthy people across ages. Then a second PCR, running roughly 7 to 11 cycles, was carried out with a sample-barcoded 5' primer and a J-beta primer mix. TCRdb re-analysed the 5' RACE reads in MiXCR, keeping a single row per CDR3 protein. The data show more than 1,400,000 distinct CDR3 sequences, with roughly 45% seen just once and approximately 7.9% held by the top ten. Study outcomes and limitations: Observed TCR beta diversity showed a strong correlation with the percentage of naive T cells as measured by flow cytometry.

The V call is TRBV7-9, the J call TRBJ2-7; 7 bases align to TRBD2. Specimen: blood. This clonotype was sampled from a woman under 30 in good health. The CDR3 loop is CASSLAPQAGSEQYF. CDR3 DNA: TGTGCCAGCAGCTTAGCCCCCCAAGCGGGAAGCGAGCAGTACTTC.